This entry features one T cell receptor beta chain sequence. The method was immunoSEQ multiplex PCR; TCRdb's version includes in-frame clones alone and lacks a portion of them. The sample has around 65,000 clones; about 95% are singletons. The data were taken from a study of shared T cell receptors in the human thymus. CDR1 SGHNT and CDR2 YENEEA come from the germline V gene. CDR3 length equals 13 residues. V was clipped by 5 bases and J by 2 bases; unmatched bases: 2. The chain combines TRBV11-3 with TRBJ2-5, with 7 bases matching TRBD2. Sequences were obtained from thymocytes. This clonotype was sampled from a human donor. The CDR3 protein is CASSPGGQETQYF. CDR3 sequence (DNA): TGTGCCAGCAGCCCGGGGGGACAAGAGACCCAGTACTTC.